Below, 13 T cell receptor beta chains from the same sample are listed, as sequenced in a study of Ad26.COV2.S vaccination and SARS-CoV-2 variants. Documented treatment: about 20 received Ad26.COV2.S at low or high dose, single or two shots; several received placebo; per-sample allocation not given. Sampling happened 63 days after the first vaccine or placebo injection. Repertoires were generated with immunoSEQ multiplex PCR, while TCRdb's copy carries only in-frame clones and drops some. The data contain hundreds of thousands of clones, more than 70% of them seen just once; the ten biggest clones take up roughly 1.5%. The sample in question was peripheral blood, obtained in a trial of Ad26.COV2.S vaccine versus placebo. The receptors shown here come from a person aged 18-65 years who received the Ad26.COV2.S COVID-19 vaccine or a placebo.

The chain has TRBV7-2 and TRBJ2-1, with unresolved D. Germline loops: CDR1 SGHTA, CDR2 FQGNSA. There are 16 residues in the CDR3. Trimming took off 0 bases at V and 1 base at J, with 10 bases between the two ends. CDR3 sequence: CASSLAGTLSYNEQFF. CDR3 in DNA: TGTGCCAGCAGCTTAGCTGGAACCCTTTCCTACAATGAGCAGTTCTTC.

The V gene is TRBV18, the J gene TRBJ1-1, with D tentatively TRBD1 (6 bases). The germline V gene has CDR1 KGHSH and CDR2 LQKENI. Trimming removed 3 bases from V and 0 bases from J, with 14 bases in between. CDR3 length: 16 residues. This chain's CDR3 is CASSPFDTGMNTEAFF. The CDR3 region has the DNA TGTGCCAGCTCACCGTTCGATACAGGGATGAACACTGAAGCTTTCTTT.

This chain connects TRBV3-1 (or the pseudogene TRBV3-2) to TRBJ2-7, with D hard to call. V lost 4 bases and J 6 bases, leaving 7 bases between the germline ends. The germline gives CDR1 LGHDT, CDR2 YNNKEL (reference sequence). The CDR3 length is 11 residues. CDR3 bases: TGTGCCAGCAGCCCAGGAATCGAGCAGTACTTC. Its protein product is CASSPGIEQYF.

The CDR3 region has the DNA TGTGCCAGCAGCGGAGAGGGAGTTAGTTGGCCCCAGCATTTT. Translated: CASSGEGVSWPQHF. The chain couples TRBV2 to TRBJ1-5; D remains ambiguous. V gave up 6 bases and J gave up 9 bases, with 18 bases separating them. The CDR3 spans 14 residues. The germline V gene encodes CDR1 SNHLY and CDR2 FYNNEI.

The V gene is TRBV10-3, the J gene TRBJ1-1; D may be TRBD1 (5 bases). Trimming stripped 6 bases from V and 3 bases from J, with 11 bases between. The CDR3 is 13 amino acids. The germline gives CDR1 ENHRY, CDR2 SYGVKD. CDR3 region: CAISAGVYTEAFF. In DNA, the CDR3 is TGTGCCATCAGCGCGGGGGTTTACACTGAAGCTTTCTTT.

The rearrangement links TRBV7-9 to TRBJ1-1; D unresolved. V was shortened by 1 base and J by 6 bases, with 6 bases between the two germline ends. Looked up from germline, CDR1 is SEHNR and CDR2 is FQNEAQ (reference sequence). The CDR3 is 12 residues long. Here the CDR3 DNA reads TGTGCCAGCAGCTTAGGAACTGCTGAAGCTTTCTTT. It translates to CASSLGTAEAFF.

This sequence joins TRBV11-3 and TRBJ2-2, with a tentative D call TRBD2 (6 bases). The CDR3 contains 16 residues. V lost 5 bases, J lost 2 bases, and 15 bases lay in between. CDR1 SGHNT and CDR2 YENEEA come from the germline V gene. The CDR3 protein is CASSLGGLGNTGELFF. In DNA, the CDR3 is TGTGCCAGCAGCCTAGGAGGGTTGGGCAACACCGGGGAGCTGTTTTTT.

Of note for this clone: Different DNA sequences within this sample yield the same CDR3. This chain connects TRBV9 to TRBJ1-3; D gene unclear. In germline, CDR1 is SGDLS, CDR2 YYNGEE. The CDR3 extends over 15 amino acids. Trimming cost V 0 bases and J 0 bases, with 7 bases left between them. The CDR3, as DNA: TGTGCCAGCAGCGTAGATACGGGCTCTGGAAACACCATATATTTT. Amino acids: CASSVDTGSGNTIYF. Looking up the rest from reference TRBV9 and TRBJ1-3 gives the full variable domain: DSGVTQTPKHLITATGQRVTLRCSPRSGDLSVYWYQQSLDQGLQFLIQYYNGEERAKGNILERFSAQQFPDLHSELNLSSLELGDSALYFCASSVDTGSGNTIYFGEGSWLTVV.

The chain couples TRBV6-2 or TRBV6-3 to TRBJ2-3, with a tentative D call TRBD1 (6 bases). From germline, CDR1 is MNHEY and CDR2 SVGEGT. Trimming removed 2 bases from V and 3 bases from J, with 6 bases in between. The CDR3 is 13 residues long. CDR3 nucleotide sequence: TGTGCCAGCAGTTACGGGACAACAGATACGCAGTATTTT. Protein product: CASSYGTTDTQYF.

A note on this clone: This CDR3 is also generated by other DNA sequences in the sample. The chain has TRBV7-2 and TRBJ2-4, with D maybe TRBD2 (6 bases). The CDR3 contains 16 residues. The V gene's germline CDR1 is SGHTA and CDR2 FQGNSA. The V end was cut by 3 bases, the J end by 1 base, with 13 bases between. The DNA for the CDR3 is TGTGCCAGCAGCTTGGCCGGAGGGTTGGCCAAAAACATTCAGTACTTC. Translated, it gives CASSLAGGLAKNIQYF. Full variable domain (remainder filled in from reference TRBV7-2 and TRBJ2-4): GAGVSQSPSNKVTEKGKDVELRCDPISGHTALYWYRQSLGQGLEFLIYFQGNSAPDKSGLPSDRFSAERTGGSVSTLTIQRTQQEDSAVYLCASSLAGGLAKNIQYFGAGTRLSVL.

The V gene is TRBV5-1, the J gene TRBJ2-7, with TRBD2 identical over 9 bases. Germline CDR1 SGHRS, CDR2 YFSETQ. J gave up 4 bases and V 0 bases, and 11 bases lay outside the gene matches. CDR3 length: 17 residues. CDR3 loop: CASSLGGGAQWEYEQYF. For the CDR3, the DNA is TGCGCCAGCAGCTTGGGCGGGGGGGCTCAGTGGGAATACGAGCAGTACTTC. The whole variable domain, remainder taken from reference TRBV5-1 and TRBJ2-7, is KAGVTQTPRYLIKTRGQQVTLSCSPISGHRSVSWYQQTPGQGLQFLFEYFSETQRNKGNFPGRFSGRQFSNSRSEMNVSTLELGDSALYLCASSLGGGAQWEYEQYFGPGTRLTVT.

The genes are TRBV11-2 and TRBJ2-7; D may be TRBD2 (5 bases). Germline CDR1 is SGHAT and CDR2 is FQNNGV. The CDR3 covers 13 residues. V gave up 0 bases and J gave up 10 bases, with 13 bases separating them. The CDR3 sequence is CASSLDRRPGQYF. DNA for the CDR3: TGTGCCAGCAGCTTAGATCGCCGGCCGGGACAGTACTTC.

This clone was counted a single time. This rearrangement joins TRBV15 to TRBJ1-4; D unclear. CDR1 LNHNV and CDR2 YYDKDF come from the germline V gene (reference sequence). CDR3 length equals 12 residues. Trimming left V 1 base short and J 8 bases short, with 5 bases between. CDR3 DNA: TGTGCCACCAGCAGAGGGCTGGAAAAACTGTTTTTT. It codes for CATSRGLEKLFF.